What follows are 32 T cell receptor beta chains derived from one specimen sequenced in a study of cytomegalovirus exposure and HLA in healthy donors. A multiplex PCR was run with 60 Vbeta primers and 13 Jbeta primers. Data came from immunoSEQ multiplex PCR; TCRdb stores just in-frame clones and leaves some out. The data hold more than 150,000 clones, with about 90% observed a single time. The sequencing input was PBMCs. The source is a girl in the first two years of life in good health and CMV-seronegative.

This chain connects TRBV6-1 to TRBJ2-1; 12 nucleotides align to TRBD2. J lost 2 bases, V lost 4 bases, and 3 bases had no gene match. This CDR3 is 16 amino acids long. The V gene's germline CDR1 is MNHNS and CDR2 SASEGT. For the CDR3, the DNA is TGTGCCAGCAGTGTAGCTAGCGGGGGGGCCTACAATGAGCAGTTCTTC. This codes for CASSVASGGAYNEQFF.

The rearrangement joins TRBV6-5 to TRBJ2-5, with 9 nucleotides matching TRBD1. This CDR3 is 14 amino acids long. J was trimmed by 5 bases and V by 6 bases; bases with no gene match: 7. The germline CDR1 and CDR2 sequences are MNHEY and SVGAGI. The CDR3 loop is CASRGQGLWETQYF. CDR3 sequence (DNA): TGTGCCAGCAGGGGACAGGGTTTGTGGGAGACCCAGTACTTC.

The V and J genes are TRBV5-6 and TRBJ1-2; 10 positions match TRBD1. CDR3 size: 13 residues. With V trimmed by 0 bases and J by 8 bases, 1 base remained unmatched. From germline, CDR1 is SGHDT and CDR2 YYEEEE. Here the CDR3 DNA reads TGTGCCAGCAGCTTGGGGACAGGGGGAGGCTACACCTTC. Its protein product is CASSLGTGGGYTF. The complete variable domain, with remaining parts taken from reference TRBV5-6 and TRBJ1-2, reads DAGVTQSPTHLIKTRGQQVTLRCSPKSGHDTVSWYQQALGQGPQFIFQYYEEEERQRGNFPDRFSGHQFPNYSSELNVNALLLGDSALYLCASSLGTGGGYTFGSGTRLTVV.

The chain couples TRBV7-9 to TRBJ2-2; 9 bases are shared with TRBD1. With V trimmed by 4 bases and J by 0 bases, 3 bases remained unmatched. Germline values: CDR1 SEHNR, CDR2 FQNEAQ (reference sequence). This CDR3 has 16 amino acids. The CDR3 DNA follows: TGTGCCAGCAGCTCGTGGGACAGGGCGAACACCGGGGAGCTGTTTTTT. Protein: CASSSWDRANTGELFF.

The table lists this clone with a count of one. The V call is TRBV11-2, the J call TRBJ2-7, with 7 bases matching TRBD1. The ends lost 3 bases at V and 3 bases at J; junction bases unmatched: 5. The CDR3 covers 14 residues. Germline V gene lookup returns CDR1 SGHAT and CDR2 FQNNGV. CDR3 DNA sequence: TGTGCCAGCAGCTTTGAGACAGGGATCTACGAGCAGTACTTC. Translation: CASSFETGIYEQYF.

This chain uses TRBV7-9 with TRBJ2-1; TRBD1 is a possible D gene (6 bases). The germline V gene has CDR1 SEHNR and CDR2 FQNEAQ (reference sequence). Trimming stripped 0 bases from V and 9 bases from J, with 6 bases between. The CDR3 has 12 residues. This CDR3 reads CASSLAGGEQFF. The CDR3 nucleotides read TGTGCCAGCAGCTTAGCAGGGGGTGAGCAGTTCTTC.

V gene TRBV19 combines with J gene TRBJ2-2; D is ambiguous. V lost 0 bases and J 1 base, leaving 3 bases between the germline ends. CDR1 is LNHDA, CDR2 SQIVND, per germline (reference sequence). The CDR3 is 14 residues long. In DNA, the CDR3 is TGTGCCAGTAGTATAGACCAGAACACCGGGGAGCTGTTTTTT. Its protein product is CASSIDQNTGELFF.

The V gene is TRBV9, the J gene TRBJ2-1; TRBD2 matches 8 bases. The CDR3 has 16 amino acids. Germline-derived CDR1 and CDR2 are SGDLS and YYNGEE. V lost 0 bases and J lost 0; bases outside the gene matches: 2. CDR3 nucleotide sequence: TGTGCCAGCAGCGTAGGGCTAGCGGGCTCCTACAATGAGCAGTTCTTC. Encoded protein: CASSVGLAGSYNEQFF.

J is TRBJ2-7 and V is TRBV7-8; 9 bases fit TRBD1. V shed 5 bases, J shed 7 bases, and the junction held 12 bases outside the gene matches. This CDR3 has 15 amino acids. From germline, CDR1 is SGHVS and CDR2 FQNEAQ. CDR3 loop: CASSPRTGVVGEQYF. CDR3 nucleotides: TGTGCCAGCAGCCCCCGGACAGGGGTCGTTGGGGAGCAGTACTTC.

V usage is TRBV12-2 and J usage is TRBJ2-1; no DNA check was done on the table's D call, TRBD2. TRBV12-2 is a pseudogene segment. CDR3 length equals 15 residues. DNA for the CDR3: TGTGCAAGTCGCATCGAGGGCCCTAGCCGGAGGATCCAGTTCTTC. This gives the protein CASRIEGPSRRIQFF.

The chain combines TRBV6-5 with TRBJ2-7; D might be TRBD1 (5 bases). Germline lookup yields CDR1 MNHEY and CDR2 SVGAGI. Trimming pared 2 bases from V and 13 bases from J, leaving 18 bases between. CDR3 length: 13 residues. Written as DNA, the CDR3 is TGTGCCAGCAGTTACGGGCAGGGATTTTCGATCTACTTC. Translation gives CASSYGQGFSIYF.

V usage is TRBV19 and J usage is TRBJ1-2; D unresolved. Germline V gene data show CDR1 as LNHDA and CDR2 as SQIVND (reference sequence). This CDR3 contains 13 residues. Trimming took 3 bases from V and 2 from J, leaving 7 bases between them. For the CDR3, the DNA is TGTGCCAGTAGTATGAACAGAAACTATGGCTACACCTTC. Translated: CASSMNRNYGYTF.

The rearrangement uses TRBV7-2 and TRBJ1-2, with 8 bases fitting TRBD1. The ends lost 0 bases at V and 4 bases at J; junction bases unmatched: 7. The CDR3 consists of 16 residues. Germline V gives CDR1 SGHTA, CDR2 FQGNSA. The CDR3 loop is CASSLAGGQGAYGYTF. Here the CDR3 DNA reads TGTGCCAGCAGCTTAGCGGGAGGACAGGGAGCCTATGGCTACACCTTC.

The CDR3: CASSLLGRGPYEQYF. CDR3 coding DNA: TGTGCCAGCAGCTTATTGGGCAGGGGACCCTACGAGCAGTACTTC. The chain recombines TRBV7-8 with TRBJ2-7, with TRBD1 as a possible D gene (6 bases). Trimming removed 2 bases at V and 2 bases at J, with 13 bases between. From germline, CDR1 is SGHVS and CDR2 FQNEAQ. The CDR3 runs 15 residues.

The rearrangement joins TRBV4-1 to TRBJ1-2, with a possible D match to TRBD1 (6 bases). The V gene's germline CDR1 is MGHRA and CDR2 YSYEKL. Between the trimmed V and J ends, which lost 2 bases and 8 bases, there was a span of 21 bases. The CDR3 runs 16 residues. CDR3 DNA sequence: TGCGCCAGCAGCCAATTACCTTGGGGGGGCGCTTGGGGCTACACCTTC. This sequence encodes CASSQLPWGGAWGYTF.

The chain is built from TRBV4-1 and TRBJ2-5, with D possibly matching TRBD2 (5 bases). Germline lookup yields CDR1 MGHRA and CDR2 YSYEKL. Trimming stripped 1 base from V and 0 bases from J, with 12 bases between. The CDR3 sequence is 16 residues long. This CDR3 reads CASSQGVSGDQETQYF. CDR3 sequence (DNA): TGCGCCAGCAGCCAAGGGGTAAGCGGAGACCAAGAGACCCAGTACTTC.

This chain links TRBV5-1 with TRBJ2-1; 7 positions agree with TRBD1. The germline gives CDR1 SGHRS, CDR2 YFSETQ. V was pared by 1 base and J by 6 bases, with 4 bases of the junction left unmatched. This CDR3 contains 14 residues. CDR3 loop: CASSLRQGGNEQFF. Here the CDR3 DNA reads TGCGCCAGCAGCTTGCGACAGGGTGGCAATGAGCAGTTCTTC.

The J gene is TRBJ2-7, the V gene TRBV7-6; 7 bases agree with TRBD1. The CDR3 is 16 amino acids. The V gene end was trimmed by 5 bases and the J gene end by 3 bases; junction bases not matched to a gene: 13. From germline, CDR1 is SGHVS and CDR2 FNYEAQ. As DNA, the CDR3 is TGTGCCAGCAGCCTAGAGGACCCGGGACAGATCTACGAGCAGTACTTC. Protein product: CASSLEDPGQIYEQYF. Looking up the rest from reference TRBV7-6 and TRBJ2-7 gives the full variable domain: GAGVSQSPRYKVTKRGQDVALRCDPISGHVSLYWYRQALGQGPEFLTYFNYEAQQDKSGLPNDRFSAERPEGSISTLTIQRTEQRDSAMYRCASSLEDPGQIYEQYFGPGTRLTVT.

The genes are TRBV28 and TRBJ1-5, with 11 bases identical to TRBD1. Germline CDR1 is MDHEN and CDR2 is SYDVKM. This CDR3 has 14 residues. After removal of 6 bases from V and 6 bases from J, the junction contained 4 bases not matched to a gene. This CDR3 is CASSRGQGAQPQHF. DNA for the CDR3: TGTGCCAGCAGCCGTGGACAGGGGGCTCAGCCCCAGCATTTT. Full variable domain (missing parts from reference TRBV28 and TRBJ1-5): DVKVTQSSRYLVKRTGEKVFLECVQDMDHENMFWYRQDPGLGLRLIYFSYDVKMKEKGDIPEGYSVSREKKERFSLILESASTNQTSMYLCASSRGQGAQPQHFGDGTRLSIL.

The DNA of the CDR3 is TGTGCCAGCAGCCAAGTTATTAGCGGGAACTCCTACGAGCAGTACTTC. This sequence encodes CASSQVISGNSYEQYF. The chain links TRBV4-2 to TRBJ2-7, with 8 positions matching TRBD2. The CDR3 runs 16 residues. CDR1 and CDR2 from the germline V gene are LGHNA and YNFKEQ. Trimming took 1 base from V and 0 from J; bases not matched to a gene: 5.

The rearrangement links TRBV7-2 to TRBJ2-5, with 8 bases identical to TRBD2. The CDR3 runs to 13 residues. CDR1 is SGHTA, CDR2 FQGNSA, per germline. The junction had 4 bases not matched to a gene; V was cut back by 5 bases and J by 5 bases. The CDR3 spells CASSRIAGETQYF. The CDR3 region has the DNA TGTGCCAGCAGCCGGATAGCGGGGGAGACCCAGTACTTC.

The V call is TRBV9, the J call TRBJ2-3, with D tentatively TRBD1 (6 bases). Germline V gene data show CDR1 as SGDLS and CDR2 as YYNGEE. Trimming left V 1 base short and J 0 bases short, with 12 bases between. This CDR3 is 16 amino acids long. CDR3 sequence: CASSVKQGPSTDTQYF. CDR3 coding DNA: TGTGCCAGCAGCGTAAAACAGGGCCCTAGCACAGATACGCAGTATTTT.

The J gene is TRBJ1-2, the V gene TRBV7-2; D possibly corresponds to TRBD1 (5 bases). The CDR3 totals 15 residues. V was trimmed by 1 base and J by 5 bases, leaving 14 bases between them. CDR1 and CDR2 from the germline V gene are SGHTA and FQGNSA. CDR3: CASSLGQGEAYGYTF. CDR3 in DNA: TGTGCCAGCAGCTTAGGTCAGGGTGAGGCGTATGGCTACACCTTC.

The chain carries TRBV6-5 and TRBJ2-3; D is possibly TRBD1 (5 bases). The CDR3 extends over 15 amino acids. Trimming removed 2 bases from V and 1 base from J, with 10 bases in between. Germline V CDR1 and CDR2: MNHEY, SVGAGI. The chain's CDR3 is CASSYVGAGTDTQYF. In DNA form, the CDR3 reads TGTGCCAGCAGTTACGTAGGGGCCGGCACAGATACGCAGTATTTT.

J is TRBJ2-5 and V is TRBV4-2; 7 nucleotides line up with TRBD2. Germline V gives CDR1 LGHNA, CDR2 YNFKEQ. Trimming at V came to 5 bases and at J to 5 bases, leaving 14 bases not matched to a gene. The CDR3 sequence is 16 residues long. CDR3 residues: CASSISTVTSLETQYF. The CDR3 nucleotides are TGTGCCAGCAGCATCTCGACCGTGACTAGCTTGGAGACCCAGTACTTC.

The V call is TRBV5-4, the J call TRBJ2-3; D remains ambiguous. Germline loops: CDR1 SGHNT, CDR2 YYREEE (reference sequence). Trimming removed 4 bases from V and 4 bases from J, with 7 bases in between. The CDR3 totals 12 residues. The CDR3 here is CASSPGSDTQYF. In DNA, the CDR3 is TGTGCCAGCAGCCCGGGTTCAGATACGCAGTATTTT.

This rearrangement joins TRBV7-2 to TRBJ2-7; weak D call: TRBD2 (5 bases). Trimming removed 5 bases at V and 5 bases at J, with 16 bases between. CDR3 length: 14 residues. CDR1 and CDR2 (germline): SGHTA, FQGNSA. The CDR3 loop reads CASSTSGRGNEQYF. The CDR3 nucleotides read TGTGCCAGCAGCACCTCCGGCCGAGGGAACGAGCAGTACTTC.

V usage is TRBV6-9 and J usage is TRBJ2-1; 9 bases are a match to TRBD2. The germline CDR1 and CDR2 sequences are MNHGY and SVAAGI. V gave up 6 bases and J gave up 10 bases; unmatched junction bases: 13. CDR3 length equals 15 residues. DNA for the CDR3: TGTGCCAGCAGCCAACCCCCGGGACTAGCTAGCGAGCAGTTCTTC. Amino acids: CASSQPPGLASEQFF.

This clone was found once. This sequence joins TRBV28 and TRBJ2-4; no clear D gene. The CDR3 runs to 12 residues. Germline CDR1 MDHEN, CDR2 SYDVKM. The V end lost 5 bases, the J end lost 5 bases, and 7 bases lay between the germline ends. This chain's CDR3 is CASSQAENIQYF. CDR3 DNA sequence: TGTGCCAGCAGTCAAGCTGAAAACATTCAGTACTTC.

This rearrangement joins TRBV2 to TRBJ1-3, with TRBD1 as a possible D gene (6 bases). The germline CDR1 and CDR2 sequences are SNHLY and FYNNEI. This CDR3 spans 14 amino acids. Trimming shortened V by 3 bases and J by 3 bases, and 9 bases separated the two germline ends. This CDR3 is CASSDRGFGNTIYF. The CDR3 DNA reads as TGTGCCAGCAGTGACAGGGGATTTGGAAACACCATATATTTT. Based on the CDR3 plus reference TRBV2 and TRBJ1-3, the full variable domain is EPEVTQTPSHQVTQMGQEVILRCVPISNHLYFYWYRQILGQKVEFLVSFYNNEISEKSEIFDDQFSVERPDGSNFTLKIRSTKLEDSAMYFCASSDRGFGNTIYFGEGSWLTVV.

The genes are TRBV19 and TRBJ2-1; 7 positions match TRBD1. The length of the CDR3 is 13 residues. V shed 10 bases and J 0 bases; nucleotides not matched to a gene: 3. Germline V gives CDR1 LNHDA, CDR2 SQIVND (reference sequence). CDR3 in amino acids: CATGQSSYNEQFF. The CDR3, as DNA: TGTGCCACGGGACAGAGCTCCTACAATGAGCAGTTCTTC.

In its sample, this clone was seen once. The chain is built from TRBV9 and TRBJ1-1, with D unresolved. Trimming pared 0 bases from V and 0 bases from J, leaving 6 bases between. CDR1 SGDLS and CDR2 YYNGEE come from the germline V gene. This CDR3 region has 14 residues. CDR3 residues: CASSVATMNTEAFF. CDR3 coding DNA: TGTGCCAGCAGCGTAGCCACAATGAACACTGAAGCTTTCTTT.